This TCR beta chain was profiled in a study of graft-versus-host responses after intestinal transplantation (TCRdb year 2021). As for the study more broadly: The transplants that recipients got were multivisceral, liver-intestinal, or isolated intestinal. Every recipient was given anti-thymocyte globulin induction, then maintenance tacrolimus and steroids for approximately 3 years. After intestinal transplantation, graft-versus-host and host-versus-graft alloreactive T cell clones were followed in the graft, circulation and bone marrow using bulk TCR-beta CDR3 sequencing. Alloreactive clones were identified by sequencing pre-transplant mixed lymphocyte reaction products and comparing these products with unstimulated pre-transplant donor and recipient T cells. A cohort of 24 intestinal transplant recipients, including one retransplant, was enrolled, and a few patients lacking pretransplant specimens were excluded. Donor T cell macrochimerism was defined as a peak of at least 4% donor T cells among recipient peripheral blood mononuclear cells. Rather than going through the commercial service, samples from three later patients were sequenced in-house on an Illumina MiSeq and processed with MiXCR. Paper-wide results and their limitations: GvH clones turned up in recipient bone marrow, with some appearing earlier in ileal mucosa or blood, a pattern consistent with an intestinal mucosal origin. Conclusions were limited by the relatively low number and heterogeneity of intestinal transplant patients. Early after transplant, peak levels of circulating GvH clones were associated with declines in HvG clones. In patients with donor T cell macrochimerism, the allografts had high GvH to HvG T cell clonal ratios.

Clipping removes 6 bases from V and 0 bases from J, with 3 as the unmatched junction base count. From the germline V gene (reference sequence), CDR1 is LNHDA and CDR2 is SQIVND. Spanning cysteine to phenylalanine, the CDR3 consists of 16 amino acids. Only CDR3 DNA is held: 48 bases, read in frame from base 1. The method behind the library was the immunoSEQ multiplex PCR assay. For most patients, genomic DNA was isolated with the Qiagen DNeasy Blood and Tissue Kit and sent frozen to Adaptive Biotechnologies for TCR sequencing. For most patients, high-throughput TCR-beta CDR3 sequencing of genomic DNA was performed by Adaptive Biotechnologies. From the authors' description of their analysis: Adaptive's ImmunoSEQ software was the source of the TCR sequencing data for 15 to 20 patients, while three other patients were processed with MiXCR and VDJtools. CD4 versus CD8 sorting errors were corrected by removing sequences found in both subsets at a frequency ratio below 5:1. Because the origin of CDR3 nucleotide sequences shared between donor and recipient could not be assigned, those sequences were removed. At least 2-fold expansion over unstimulated cells and a minimum CFSE-low frequency of 0.002% (template counts) or 0.001% (read counts) were required for clones to be classified as alloreactive. Mappable clones were those detected in sequenced pre-transplant spleen, lymph node, or MLR CFSE-low populations of the donor or recipient. The cumulative frequency of alloreactive clones was calculated as a percentage of all sequences, weighted by copy number. In TCRdb, the immuneACCESS table is reduced to in-frame sequences with V and J assigned. These tables do not hold every clone; where another copy was compared, an unresolved V gene accounts for under half, and the others remain unexplained. D and trimming come from the DNA, and the V and J calls and clone size come from that table. Present in this sample are roughly 100,000 clones, roughly 91% of which were seen just once. Approximately 0.17% of the sample goes to the ten largest clones.

This clone was counted between two and nine times. No antigen is known for it. Per-base quality was not reported, and no clone a single base away is much larger than it. This specimen's time point label, interpreted: cells obtained before transplantation from donor or recipient. CD3+CD4+ and CD3+CD8+ populations were FACS-sorted from unstimulated pre-transplant donor and recipient cells taken from spleen or lymph nodes. This sample comprised unstimulated CD4+ T cells sorted from spleen or lymph node cells, obtained before transplant. This clonotype originated in a human donor who was the organ donor for an intestinal transplant. The sequence is built from TRBV19 and TRBJ1-3, with 12 bases matching TRBD1. The CDR3 region reads CASSKGQGASGNTIYF. The sequenced DNA is TGTGCCAGTAGCAAGGGACAGGGGGCCTCTGGAAACACCATATATTTT.